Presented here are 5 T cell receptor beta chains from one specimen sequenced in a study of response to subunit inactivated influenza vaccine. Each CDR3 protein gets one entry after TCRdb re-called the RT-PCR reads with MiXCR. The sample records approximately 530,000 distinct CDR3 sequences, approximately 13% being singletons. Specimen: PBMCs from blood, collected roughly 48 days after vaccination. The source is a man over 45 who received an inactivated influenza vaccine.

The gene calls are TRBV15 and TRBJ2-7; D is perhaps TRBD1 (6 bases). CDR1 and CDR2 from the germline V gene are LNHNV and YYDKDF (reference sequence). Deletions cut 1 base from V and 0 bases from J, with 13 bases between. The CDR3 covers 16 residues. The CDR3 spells CATSRGKGQTSYEQYF. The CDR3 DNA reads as TGTGCCACCAGCAGAGGCAAGGGACAAACCTCCTACGAGCAGTACTTC.

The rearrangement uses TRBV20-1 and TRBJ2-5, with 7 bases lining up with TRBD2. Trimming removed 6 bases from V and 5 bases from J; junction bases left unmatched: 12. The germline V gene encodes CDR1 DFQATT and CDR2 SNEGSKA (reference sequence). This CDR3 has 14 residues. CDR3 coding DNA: TGCAGTGCGTTTAGCGGGTCGGGGGGTGAGACCCAGTACTTC. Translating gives CSAFSGSGGETQYF.

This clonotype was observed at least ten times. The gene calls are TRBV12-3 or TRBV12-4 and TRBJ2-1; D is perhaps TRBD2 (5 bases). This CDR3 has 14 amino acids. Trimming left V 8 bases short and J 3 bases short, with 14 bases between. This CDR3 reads CASALGGYYNEQFF. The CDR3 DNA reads TGTGCCAGCGCCCTGGGCGGGTACTACAATGAGCAGTTCTTC.

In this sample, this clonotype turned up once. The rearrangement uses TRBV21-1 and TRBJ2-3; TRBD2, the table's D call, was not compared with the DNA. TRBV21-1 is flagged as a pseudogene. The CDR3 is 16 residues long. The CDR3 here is CASSNLAGGHTDTQYF. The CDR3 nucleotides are TGTGCCAGCAGCAATTTAGCGGGGGGGCACACAGATACGCAGTATTTT.

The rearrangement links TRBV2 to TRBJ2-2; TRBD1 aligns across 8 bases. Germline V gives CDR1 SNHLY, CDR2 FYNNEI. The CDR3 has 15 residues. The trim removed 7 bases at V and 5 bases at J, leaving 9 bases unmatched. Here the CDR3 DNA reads TGTGCCAGCACCTACCGGACAGGGAGGACCGGGGAGCTGTTTTTT. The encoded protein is CASTYRTGRTGELFF.